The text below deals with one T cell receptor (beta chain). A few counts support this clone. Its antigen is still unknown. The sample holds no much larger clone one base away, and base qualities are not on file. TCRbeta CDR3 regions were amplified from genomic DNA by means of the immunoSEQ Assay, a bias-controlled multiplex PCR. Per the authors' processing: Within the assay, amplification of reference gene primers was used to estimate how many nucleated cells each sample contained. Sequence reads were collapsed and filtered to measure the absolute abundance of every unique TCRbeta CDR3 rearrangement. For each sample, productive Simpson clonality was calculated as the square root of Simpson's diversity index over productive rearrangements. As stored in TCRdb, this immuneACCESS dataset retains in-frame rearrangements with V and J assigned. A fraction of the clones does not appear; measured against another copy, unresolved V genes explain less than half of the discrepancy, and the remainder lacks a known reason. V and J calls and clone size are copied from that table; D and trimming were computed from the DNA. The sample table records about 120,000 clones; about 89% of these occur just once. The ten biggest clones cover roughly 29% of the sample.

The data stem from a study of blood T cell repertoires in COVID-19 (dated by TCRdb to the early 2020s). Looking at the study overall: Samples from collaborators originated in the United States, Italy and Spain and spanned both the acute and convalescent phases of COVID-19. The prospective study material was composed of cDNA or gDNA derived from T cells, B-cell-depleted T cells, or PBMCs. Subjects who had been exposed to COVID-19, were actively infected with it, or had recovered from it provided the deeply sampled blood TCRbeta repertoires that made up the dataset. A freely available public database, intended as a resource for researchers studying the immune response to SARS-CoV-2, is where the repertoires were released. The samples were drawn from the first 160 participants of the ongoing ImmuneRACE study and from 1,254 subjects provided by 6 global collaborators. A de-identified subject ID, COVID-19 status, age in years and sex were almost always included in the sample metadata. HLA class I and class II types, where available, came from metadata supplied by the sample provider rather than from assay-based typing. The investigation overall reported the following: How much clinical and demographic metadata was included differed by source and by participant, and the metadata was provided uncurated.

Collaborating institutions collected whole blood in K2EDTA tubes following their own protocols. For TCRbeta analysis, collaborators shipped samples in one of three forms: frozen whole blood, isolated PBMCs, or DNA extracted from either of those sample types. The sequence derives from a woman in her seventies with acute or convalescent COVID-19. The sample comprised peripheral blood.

The CDR3 protein is CASSEWAGKETQYF. The base sequence is TGCGCCAGCAGTGAGTGGGCAGGGAAAGAGACCCAGTACTTC. In this chain, TRBV10-2 is recombined with TRBJ2-5, with TRBD1 tentatively as D gene (5 bases match). The germline V gene encodes CDR1 WSHSY and CDR2 SAAADI. The CDR3 runs 14 residues from the cysteine to the phenylalanine. Just the 42-base CDR3 DNA is kept, in frame starting at base 1. A distance of 9 bases separates the germline ends of V and J, which lose 1 base and 3 bases respectively.